Described below is a single T cell receptor (beta chain) sequence and its context. Antigen unknown. The use of a sample-barcoded 5' primer and a J-beta primer mix characterized a second PCR of roughly 7 to 12 cycles. Each cDNA was tagged by a template-switch adaptor containing 12 random nucleotides. Each single sample gave us at least 2.5 million CDR3-containing paired-end reads. TCRdb independently ran MiXCR on the 5' RACE reads; one entry per CDR3 protein. The repertoire includes over a million distinct CDR3 sequences, roughly 43% of them detected once, and about 4.1% sits in the top ten. The data are from a study of blood T cells in healthy people across ages. Study-wide results and limits: The unsorted PBMCs prevented any conclusive comparison of naive versus antigen-experienced cells.

Per the germline V gene, CDR1 is MNHEY and CDR2 is SVGEGT. This CDR3 contains 18 residues. The J segment lost 1 base and the V segment lost 6 bases, leaving 12 bases of the junction unmatched. The sequencing input was blood. The chain carries TRBV6-2 or TRBV6-3 and TRBJ1-5, with 10 bases fitting TRBD1. The source of this sequence is a young woman in good health. CDR3 coding DNA: TGTGCCAGCAGAAACCAGACAGGGGGCTGGAAGAGCAATCAGCCCCAGCATTTT. Residues: CASRNQTGGWKSNQPQHF.